This T cell receptor beta chain was captured in a study of shared clonotypes between healthy human individuals. Findings and caveats of the study: Compared with clonotypes that all four donors shared, non-shared clonotypes had lower generation probabilities. Generally, naive subsets came out with larger estimated richness than memory subsets.

The protocol was immunoSEQ multiplex PCR, while the TCRdb copy is restricted to in-frame clones and leaves out a portion. There are nearly 1,000,000 clones in the sample; about 80% occur only once, and roughly 1.5% lies in the top ten. The germline CDR1 and CDR2 sequences are SNHLY and FYNNEI. V lost 0 bases, J lost 7 bases, and 12 bases lay in between. This CDR3 contains 14 residues. This clone occurred once. Antigen unknown. The sequence was collected from a man younger than 30 in good health. The sample consisted of memory CD4+ T cells sorted from blood. Sample subset: CD45RA-negative fraction. This chain connects TRBV2 to TRBJ2-5, with D perhaps TRBD1 or TRBD2 (5 bases each). CDR3 residues: CASSEARGSGTQYF. The CDR3 DNA sequence: TGTGCCAGCAGTGAAGCGAGGGGATCCGGGACCCAGTACTTC.